This T cell receptor (beta chain) was captured in a study of T cells in Graves' hyperthyroidism and ophthalmopathy (dated by TCRdb to the late 2010s). About the investigation overall: Peripheral blood samples were taken at initial diagnosis, before any treatment was given. Prospective prediction of ophthalmopathy was tested in an independent validation cohort of 18 to 20 hyperthyroidism patients and 15 to 17 patients who later progressed to ophthalmopathy. Following sampling, methimazole starting at 30 mg daily was given to hyperthyroidism patients, and high-dose intravenous methylprednisolone was given to ophthalmopathy patients. For training and testing, the 100 or so patients in the discovery cohort were randomly divided in a 7:3 ratio. TCR Vbeta CDR3 sequencing of around 130 peripheral blood samples (approximately 44 ophthalmopathy, 75 or so hyperthyroidism and roughly 17 progressor patients) is reported in the paper. A discovery cohort of about 100 patients, roughly 43 with Graves' ophthalmopathy and approximately 55 with stable Graves' hyperthyroidism, was used to find distinguishing TCR V-J signatures. Thyroid tissue and blood T-cell repertoires from six Graves' hyperthyroidism patients were also compared in the study. Broad study findings and their caveats: Ophthalmopathy was separated from stable hyperthyroidism by a 13 V-J signature model, with around 88% sensitivity and roughly 84% specificity obtained in cross-validation and 80%/75% obtained in testing. Most expanded thyroid clonotypes (frequency above 0.001) were also detected in blood, a finding suggesting that blood repertoires may reflect thyroid immune responses. In validation, the model predicted progression to ophthalmopathy with approximately 70% sensitivity and approximately 78% specificity, a median of about 6 months before onset. Sample size was not statistically predetermined, and blinding of investigators to group allocation was not performed.

Of note for this clonotype: Its cognate antigen has yet to be identified. One base away there is no much larger clone; base qualities are not given.

Stable Graves' hyperthyroidism was defined as no progression to ophthalmopathy during 18 months of follow-up. Hyperthyroidism patients were newly diagnosed, had a disease duration of under 2 months, and were aged 18 to 65 years. Exclusion was applied to patients with uncontrolled infections, other autoimmune diseases, pregnancy or lactation. Diagnoses were based on clinical symptoms, serum thyroxine and TRAb, thyroid ultrasound and orbital computed tomography. Ficoll-Paque density gradient centrifugation was used to isolate PBMCs from approximately 10 ml of fresh peripheral blood. Total RNA was extracted with Trizol reagent, and quality was checked on an Agilent 2100 Bioanalyzer. Amplification of TCR beta CDR3 regions was carried out from RNA transcripts. The first round of RT-PCR for the TCR CDR3 was performed with the HTBI primer set and the Qiagen OneStep RT-PCR kit. Libraries were constructed in a second round of multiplex PCR, after which size selection and purification were performed. The libraries were sequenced on an Illumina HiSeq2000 using paired-end 100 bp reads. For the original study's pipeline: SOAPnuke was used to process the raw data, removing reads that contained adapters or uncalled bases, had a mean Phred below 15, or lacked an exact match to the constant primer or identifier. High-quality paired reads were merged using COPE v1.2.5, and each unique nucleotide sequence was defined as a clonotype. MiTCR v1.1 was used to align clonotypes to the IMGT TRBV, TRBD and TRBJ reference segments. Analysis was restricted to V-J combinations with a frequency above 0.0001, which covered over 98% of repertoires. A TCS score was defined as the ratio of F50 (clonal expansion) to E x V (chaos), with BLOSUM62-based TCRdist applied between CDR3 peptides within each V-J. Welch's t-statistics and random forest reduced roughly 530 V-J features to 13, which were used in a naive Bayes classifier (R e1071). The public sequencing data were trimmed at Q25 with fastp and processed into clonotypes with MiXCR by TCRdb, which kept only in-frame beta chains. Each CDR3 protein gets just one entry, which takes the most common genes and DNA from the rows behind it. None of the V and J calls come from the authors' own analysis; TCRdb made them. Present in this sample are approximately 610,000 distinct CDR3 sequences, 16% of which were seen just once. Around 19% of the sample belongs to the ten largest clones.

The V end gives up 1 base and the J end 1 base, leaving 4 bases in the junction not matched to a gene. The CDR3 runs 17 residues from the cysteine to the phenylalanine. Just the 51-base CDR3 DNA is kept, in frame starting at base 1. The source is a woman aged 18-29 years with Graves' hyperthyroidism. Here the chain combines TRBV12-3 or TRBV12-4 and TRBJ2-2, and 9 bases in between align with TRBD2. Sequenced: blood. The CDR3 protein is CASSLGLAGWNTGELFF. The sequenced DNA is TGTGCCAGCAGTTTAGGGCTAGCGGGATGGAACACCGGGGAGCTGTTTTTT.